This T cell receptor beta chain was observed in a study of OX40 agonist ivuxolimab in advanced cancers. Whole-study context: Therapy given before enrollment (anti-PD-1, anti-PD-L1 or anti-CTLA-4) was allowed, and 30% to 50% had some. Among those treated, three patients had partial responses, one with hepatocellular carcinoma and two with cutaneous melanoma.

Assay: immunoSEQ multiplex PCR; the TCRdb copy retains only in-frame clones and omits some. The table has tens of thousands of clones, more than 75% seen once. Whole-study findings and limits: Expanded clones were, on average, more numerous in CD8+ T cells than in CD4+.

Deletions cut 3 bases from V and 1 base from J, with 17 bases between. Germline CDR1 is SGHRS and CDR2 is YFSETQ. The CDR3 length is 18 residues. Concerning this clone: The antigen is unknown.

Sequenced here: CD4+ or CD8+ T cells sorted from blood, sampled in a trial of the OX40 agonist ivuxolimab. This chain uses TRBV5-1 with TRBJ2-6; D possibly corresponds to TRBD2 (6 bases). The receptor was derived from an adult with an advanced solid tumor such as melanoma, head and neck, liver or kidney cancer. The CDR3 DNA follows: TGCGCCAGCAGCTCACACGCGGCTGCGGGGTCTGGGGCCAACGTCCTGACTTTC. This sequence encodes CASSSHAAAGSGANVLTF.